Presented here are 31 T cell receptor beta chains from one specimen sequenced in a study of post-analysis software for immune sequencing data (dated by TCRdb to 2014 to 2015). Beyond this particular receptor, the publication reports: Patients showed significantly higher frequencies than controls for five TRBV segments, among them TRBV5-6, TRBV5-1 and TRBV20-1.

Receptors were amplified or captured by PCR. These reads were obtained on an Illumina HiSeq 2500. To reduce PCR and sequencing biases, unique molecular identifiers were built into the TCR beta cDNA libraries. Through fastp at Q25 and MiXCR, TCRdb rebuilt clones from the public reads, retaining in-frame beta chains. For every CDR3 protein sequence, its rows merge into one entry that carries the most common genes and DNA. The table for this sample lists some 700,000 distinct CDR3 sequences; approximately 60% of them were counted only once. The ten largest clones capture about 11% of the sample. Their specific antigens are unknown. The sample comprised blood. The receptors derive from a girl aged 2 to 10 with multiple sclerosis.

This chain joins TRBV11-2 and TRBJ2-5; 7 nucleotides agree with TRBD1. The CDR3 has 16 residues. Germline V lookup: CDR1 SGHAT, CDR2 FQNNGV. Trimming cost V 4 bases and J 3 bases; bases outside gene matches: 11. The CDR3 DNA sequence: TGTGCCAGCAGCTCCTATGACAGGGTCTACGAAGAGACCCAGTACTTC. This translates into CASSSYDRVYEETQYF.

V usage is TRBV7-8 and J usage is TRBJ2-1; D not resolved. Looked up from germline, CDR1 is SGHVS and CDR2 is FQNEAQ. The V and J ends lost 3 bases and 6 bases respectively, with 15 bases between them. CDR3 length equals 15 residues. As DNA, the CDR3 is TGTGCCAGCAGCTTGACGCTGGGGTTTGGCAATGAGCAGTTCTTC. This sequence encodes CASSLTLGFGNEQFF.

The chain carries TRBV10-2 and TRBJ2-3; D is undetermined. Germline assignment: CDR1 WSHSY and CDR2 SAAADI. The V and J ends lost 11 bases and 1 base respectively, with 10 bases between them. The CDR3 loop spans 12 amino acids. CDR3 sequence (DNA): TGCGCCTGCGCGAGCGGCACAGATACGCAGTATTTT. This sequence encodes CACASGTDTQYF.

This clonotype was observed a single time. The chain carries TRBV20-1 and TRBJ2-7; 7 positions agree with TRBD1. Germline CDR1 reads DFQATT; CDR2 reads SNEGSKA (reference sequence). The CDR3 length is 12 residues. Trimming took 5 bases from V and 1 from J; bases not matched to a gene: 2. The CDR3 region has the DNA TGCAGTGCTCCAGGGGGATCCTACGAGCAGTACTTC. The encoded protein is CSAPGGSYEQYF.

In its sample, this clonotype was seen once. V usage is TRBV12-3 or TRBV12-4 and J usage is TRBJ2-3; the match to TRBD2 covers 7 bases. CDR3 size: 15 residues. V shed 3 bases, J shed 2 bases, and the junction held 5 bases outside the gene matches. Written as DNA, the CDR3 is TGTGCCAGCAGTTTGTGGCGGGGGACCACAGATACGCAGTATTTT. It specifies CASSLWRGTTDTQYF.

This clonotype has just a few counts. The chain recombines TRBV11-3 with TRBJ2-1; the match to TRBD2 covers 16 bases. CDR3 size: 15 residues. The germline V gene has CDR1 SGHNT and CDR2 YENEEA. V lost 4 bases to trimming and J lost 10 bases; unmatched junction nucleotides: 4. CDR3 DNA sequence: TGTGCCAGCAGCTCTGGGACTAGCGGGAGGGGGGAGCAGTTCTTC. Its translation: CASSSGTSGRGEQFF.

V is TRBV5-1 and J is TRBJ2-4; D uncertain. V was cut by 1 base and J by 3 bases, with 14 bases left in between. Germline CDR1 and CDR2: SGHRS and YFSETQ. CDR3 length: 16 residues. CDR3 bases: TGCGCCAGCAGCTTGTCCCCGGGCCACTTCAAAAACATTCAGTACTTC. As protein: CASSLSPGHFKNIQYF.

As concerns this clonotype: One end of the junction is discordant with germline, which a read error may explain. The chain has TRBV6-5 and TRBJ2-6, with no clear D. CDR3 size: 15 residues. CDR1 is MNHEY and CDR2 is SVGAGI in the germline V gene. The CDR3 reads CVSSHRTSGANVLTF. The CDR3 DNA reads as TGTGTCAGCAGTCACAGAACCTCTGGGGCCAACGTCCTGACTTTC.

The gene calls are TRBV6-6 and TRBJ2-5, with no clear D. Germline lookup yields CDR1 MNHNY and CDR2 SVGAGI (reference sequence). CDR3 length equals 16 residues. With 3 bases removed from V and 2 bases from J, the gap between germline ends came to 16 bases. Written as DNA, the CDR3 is TGTGCCAGCAGTTATCTGAAGGATCGCCTTCAAGAGACCCAGTACTTC. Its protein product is CASSYLKDRLQETQYF.

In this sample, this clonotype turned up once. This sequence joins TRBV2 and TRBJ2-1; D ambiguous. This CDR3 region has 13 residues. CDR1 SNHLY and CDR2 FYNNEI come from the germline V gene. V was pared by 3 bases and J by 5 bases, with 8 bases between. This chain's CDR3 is CASSEILNNEQFF. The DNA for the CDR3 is TGTGCCAGCAGTGAGATCTTAAACAATGAGCAGTTCTTC.

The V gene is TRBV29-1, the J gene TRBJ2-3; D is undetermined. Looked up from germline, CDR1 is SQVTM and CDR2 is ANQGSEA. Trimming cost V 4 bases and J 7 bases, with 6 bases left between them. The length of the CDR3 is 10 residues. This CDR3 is CSVVGNTQYF. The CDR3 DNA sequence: TGCAGCGTTGTGGGAAATACGCAGTATTTT.

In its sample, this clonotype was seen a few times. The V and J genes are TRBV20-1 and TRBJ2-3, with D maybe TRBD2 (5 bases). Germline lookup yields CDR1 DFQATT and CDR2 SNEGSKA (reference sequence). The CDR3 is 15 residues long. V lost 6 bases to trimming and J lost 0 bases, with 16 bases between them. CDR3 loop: CSAQRGAVSTDTQYF. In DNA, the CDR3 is TGCAGTGCCCAACGGGGTGCGGTAAGCACAGATACGCAGTATTTT.

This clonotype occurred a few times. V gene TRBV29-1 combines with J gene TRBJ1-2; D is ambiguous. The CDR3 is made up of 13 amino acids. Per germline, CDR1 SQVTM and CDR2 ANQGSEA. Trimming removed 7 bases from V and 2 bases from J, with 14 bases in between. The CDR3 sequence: CSATKEENYGYTF. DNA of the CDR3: TGCAGCGCTACGAAGGAGGAAAACTATGGCTACACCTTC.

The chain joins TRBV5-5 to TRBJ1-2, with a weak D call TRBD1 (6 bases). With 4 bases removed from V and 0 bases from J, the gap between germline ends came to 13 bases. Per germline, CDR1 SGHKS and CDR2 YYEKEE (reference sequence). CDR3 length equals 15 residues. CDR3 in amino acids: CASSPTGNANYGYTF. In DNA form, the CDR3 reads TGTGCCAGCAGCCCGACAGGCAACGCTAACTATGGCTACACCTTC.

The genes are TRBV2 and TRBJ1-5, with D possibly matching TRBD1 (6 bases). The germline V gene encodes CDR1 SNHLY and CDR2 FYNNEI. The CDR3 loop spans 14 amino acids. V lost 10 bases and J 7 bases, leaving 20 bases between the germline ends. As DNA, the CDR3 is TGTGCCAACACTGAGACAGGCTTTTGGCAGCCCCAGCATTTT. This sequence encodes CANTETGFWQPQHF.

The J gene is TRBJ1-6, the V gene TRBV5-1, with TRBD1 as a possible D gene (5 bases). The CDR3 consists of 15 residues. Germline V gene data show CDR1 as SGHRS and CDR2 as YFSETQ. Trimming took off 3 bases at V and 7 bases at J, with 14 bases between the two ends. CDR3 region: CASSYQQVGNSPLHF. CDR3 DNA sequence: TGCGCCAGCAGCTACCAACAGGTGGGGAATTCACCCCTCCACTTT.

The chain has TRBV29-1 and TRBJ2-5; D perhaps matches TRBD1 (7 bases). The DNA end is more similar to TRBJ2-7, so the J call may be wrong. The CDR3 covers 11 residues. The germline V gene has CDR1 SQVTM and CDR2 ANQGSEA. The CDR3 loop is CSVEQGGEQYF. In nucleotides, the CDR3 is TGCAGCGTTGAACAGGGGGGCGAGCAGTACTTC.

The CDR3 spells CASSPDDRGRVHSYEQFF. The CDR3 bases are TGTGCCAGCAGCCCCGATGACAGGGGTCGGGTTCATTCGTATGAGCAGTTCTTC. The chain carries TRBV7-2 and TRBJ2-1, with 8 nucleotides matching TRBD1. This CDR3 comprises 18 residues. From germline, CDR1 is SGHTA and CDR2 FQGNSA. With 5 bases clipped from V and 8 bases from J, the junction kept 20 bases outside the gene matches.

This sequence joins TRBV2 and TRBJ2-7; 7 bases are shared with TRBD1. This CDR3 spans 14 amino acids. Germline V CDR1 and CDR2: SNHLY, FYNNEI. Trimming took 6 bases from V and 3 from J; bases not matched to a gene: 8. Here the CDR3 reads CASRADRPNYEQYF. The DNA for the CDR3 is TGTGCCAGCAGAGCGGACAGGCCTAACTACGAGCAGTACTTC.

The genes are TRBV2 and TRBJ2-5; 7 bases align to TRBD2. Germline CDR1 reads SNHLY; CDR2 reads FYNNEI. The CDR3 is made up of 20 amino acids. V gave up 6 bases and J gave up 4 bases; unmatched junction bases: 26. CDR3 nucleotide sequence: TGTGCCAGCAGGCCCAGAACGGGGGATTTGATGCGGGAGACCCCAGAGACCCAGTACTTC. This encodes CASRPRTGDLMRETPETQYF.

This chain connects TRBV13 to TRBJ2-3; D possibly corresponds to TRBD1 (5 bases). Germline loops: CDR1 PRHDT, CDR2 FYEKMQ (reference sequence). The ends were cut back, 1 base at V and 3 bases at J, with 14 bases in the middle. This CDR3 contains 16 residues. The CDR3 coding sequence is TGTGCCAGCAGCTTAGCGTGGGCAGGGTGGACAGATACGCAGTATTTT. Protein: CASSLAWAGWTDTQYF. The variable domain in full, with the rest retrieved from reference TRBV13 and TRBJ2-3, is AAGVIQSPRHLIKEKRETATLKCYPIPRHDTVYWYQQGPGQDPQFLISFYEKMQSDKGSIPDRFSAQQFSDYHSELNMSSLELGDSALYFCASSLAWAGWTDTQYFGPGTRLTVL.

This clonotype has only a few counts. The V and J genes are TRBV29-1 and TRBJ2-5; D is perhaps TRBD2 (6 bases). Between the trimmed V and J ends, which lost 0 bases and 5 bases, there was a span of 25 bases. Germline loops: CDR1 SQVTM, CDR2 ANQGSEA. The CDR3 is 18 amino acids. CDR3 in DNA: TGCAGCGTTGAAGATCAGGAGGGGATGGTAATGGGCAGGGAGACCCAGTACTTC. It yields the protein CSVEDQEGMVMGRETQYF.

The CDR3 region has the DNA TGTGCCAGCTCATTGCGGGGGACGAACACCGGGGAGCTGTTTTTT. As protein: CASSLRGTNTGELFF. The chain links TRBV18 to TRBJ2-2, with 7 bases identical to TRBD2. The CDR3 loop spans 15 amino acids. CDR1 and CDR2 (germline): KGHSH, LQKENI. Trimming at V came to 5 bases and at J to 0 bases, leaving 3 bases not matched to a gene.

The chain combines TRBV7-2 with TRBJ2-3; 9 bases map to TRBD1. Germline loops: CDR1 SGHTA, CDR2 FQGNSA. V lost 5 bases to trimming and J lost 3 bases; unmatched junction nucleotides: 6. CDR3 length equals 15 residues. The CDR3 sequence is CASSRDRGRTDTQYF. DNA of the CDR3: TGTGCCAGCAGCCGCGACAGGGGGAGAACAGATACGCAGTATTTT.

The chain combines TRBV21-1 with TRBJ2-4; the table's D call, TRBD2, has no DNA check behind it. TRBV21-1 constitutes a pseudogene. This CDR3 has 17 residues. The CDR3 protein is CASSSGLAGPYKNIQYF. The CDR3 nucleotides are TGTGCCAGCAGTTCGGGGCTAGCGGGTCCGTACAAAAACATTCAGTACTTC.

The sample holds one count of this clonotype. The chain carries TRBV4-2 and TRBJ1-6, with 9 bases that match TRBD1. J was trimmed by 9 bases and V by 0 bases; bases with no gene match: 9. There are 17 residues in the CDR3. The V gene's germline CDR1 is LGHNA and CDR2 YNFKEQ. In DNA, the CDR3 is TGTGCCAGCAGCCAAGATCTCCAGGGACAGGGTGCTTCACCCCTCCACTTT. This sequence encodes CASSQDLQGQGASPLHF.

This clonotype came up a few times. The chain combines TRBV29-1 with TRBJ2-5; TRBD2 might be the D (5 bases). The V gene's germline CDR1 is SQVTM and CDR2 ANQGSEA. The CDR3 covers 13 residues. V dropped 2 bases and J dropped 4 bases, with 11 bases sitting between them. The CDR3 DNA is TGCAGCGTTGAACCGGACTTCGCAGAGACCCAGTACTTC. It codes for CSVEPDFAETQYF.

The CDR3 nucleotides read TGTGCCAGCAGCCATGGGACCCGAGAGACCCAGTACTTC. Residues: CASSHGTRETQYF. The chain couples TRBV11-2 to TRBJ2-7, with D perhaps given as TRBD1 or TRBD2 (5 bases each). The DNA end is more similar to TRBJ2-5, so the J call may be wrong. This CDR3 comprises 13 residues. Germline V CDR1 and CDR2: SGHAT, FQNNGV.

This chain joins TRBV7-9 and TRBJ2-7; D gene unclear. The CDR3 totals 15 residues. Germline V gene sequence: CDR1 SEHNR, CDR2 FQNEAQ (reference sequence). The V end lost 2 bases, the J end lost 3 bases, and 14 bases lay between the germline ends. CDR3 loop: CASSLWGSTVYEQYF. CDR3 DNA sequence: TGTGCCAGCAGCTTATGGGGATCTACGGTCTACGAGCAGTACTTC. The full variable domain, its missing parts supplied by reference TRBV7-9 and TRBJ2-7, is DTGVSQNPRHKITKRGQNVTFRCDPISEHNRLYWYRQTLGQGPEFLTYFQNEAQLEKSRLLSDRFSAERPKGSFSTLEIQRTEQGDSAMYLCASSLWGSTVYEQYFGPGTRLTVT.

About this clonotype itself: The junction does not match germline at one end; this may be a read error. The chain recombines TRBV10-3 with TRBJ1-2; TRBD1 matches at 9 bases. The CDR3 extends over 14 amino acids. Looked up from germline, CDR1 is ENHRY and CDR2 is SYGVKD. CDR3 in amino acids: CAFRDPGQGYGYTF. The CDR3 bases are TGTGCCTTCAGAGATCCGGGACAGGGCTATGGCTACACCTTC.

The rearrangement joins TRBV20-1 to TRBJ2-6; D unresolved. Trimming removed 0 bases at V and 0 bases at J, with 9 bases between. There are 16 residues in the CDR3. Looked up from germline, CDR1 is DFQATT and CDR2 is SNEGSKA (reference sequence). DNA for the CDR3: TGCAGTGCTAGAGACCTGCTAAACTCTGGGGCCAACGTCCTGACTTTC. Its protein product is CSARDLLNSGANVLTF.